The subject of this entry is one TCR beta chain. What it binds is not known. Sequenced by immunoSEQ multiplex PCR; TCRdb stores in-frame clones only, minus some. The sample has under 2,000,000 clones, 85% to 95% seen once. V was shortened by 5 bases and J by 3 bases, with 22 bases between the two germline ends. This CDR3 is built from 17 residues. Germline V gene lookup returns CDR1 PRHDT and CDR2 FYEKMQ (reference sequence). It was CD45RO-negative cells, positively selected for CCR7, that made up naive CD8 cells, with terminally differentiated effector memory CD45RA+ cells excluded. Caucasian adults living in Nashville, Tennessee, provided all samples. These data come from a study of shared clonotypes between healthy human individuals. General study findings and limits: A small donor pool kept down the genetic and exposure-history diversity that was represented.

The V call is TRBV13, the J call TRBJ2-5; TRBD1 is a possible D gene (6 bases). Sequencing used naive CD8+ T cells sorted from blood. This clonotype was obtained from a man between 18 and 35 years old in good health. The CDR3 DNA reads as TGTGCCAGCAGCCGTTCGGACGGCACCCCAGGGGAAGAGACCCAGTACTTC. Its translation is CASSRSDGTPGEETQYF.